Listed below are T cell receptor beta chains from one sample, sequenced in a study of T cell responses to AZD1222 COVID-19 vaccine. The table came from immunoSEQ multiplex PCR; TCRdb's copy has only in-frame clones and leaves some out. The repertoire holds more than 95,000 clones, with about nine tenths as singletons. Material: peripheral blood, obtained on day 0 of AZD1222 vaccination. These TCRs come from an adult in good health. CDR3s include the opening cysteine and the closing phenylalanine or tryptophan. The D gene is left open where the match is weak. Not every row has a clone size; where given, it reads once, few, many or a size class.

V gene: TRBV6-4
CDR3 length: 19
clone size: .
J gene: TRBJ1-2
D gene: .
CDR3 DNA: TGTGCCAGCACGATGCCCCTAAAAGGGGCCCAGACGCCTAAGTATGGCTACACCTTC
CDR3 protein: CASTMPLKGAQTPKYGYTF

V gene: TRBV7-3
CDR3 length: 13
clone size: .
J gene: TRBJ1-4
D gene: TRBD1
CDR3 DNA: TGTGCCAGCAGCCCCCGACAGGGTGTAAGTTTGTTTTTT
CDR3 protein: CASSPRQGVSLFF

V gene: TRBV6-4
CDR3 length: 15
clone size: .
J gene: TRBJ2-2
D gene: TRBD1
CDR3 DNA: TGTGCCAGCAGTGACTCTAGGACAGGCTCCGGGGAGCTGTTTTTT
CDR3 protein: CASSDSRTGSGELFF

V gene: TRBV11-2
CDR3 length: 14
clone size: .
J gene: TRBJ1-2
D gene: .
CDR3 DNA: TGTGCCAGCAGCTTAGCGGGTTCTAACTATGGCTACACCTTC
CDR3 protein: CASSLAGSNYGYTF

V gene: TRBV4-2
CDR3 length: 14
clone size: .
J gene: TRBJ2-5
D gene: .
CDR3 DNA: TGTGCCAGCAGCCAAGTCGTCCAGCAAGAGACCCAGTACTTC
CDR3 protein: CASSQVVQQETQYF

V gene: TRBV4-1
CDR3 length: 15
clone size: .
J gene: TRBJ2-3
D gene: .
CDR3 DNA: TGCGCCAGCAGCCATAGCAGGGGGCGGGGGGATACGCAGTATTTT
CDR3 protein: CASSHSRGRGDTQYF

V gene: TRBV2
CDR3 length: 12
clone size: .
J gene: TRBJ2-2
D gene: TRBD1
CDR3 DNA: TGTGCCTCGACAGGGGACACCGGGGAGCTGTTTTTT
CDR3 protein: CASTGDTGELFF

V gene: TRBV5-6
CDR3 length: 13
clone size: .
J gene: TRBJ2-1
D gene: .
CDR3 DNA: TGTGCCAGCAGCTGGCCGGGGATGGGGCCCGTGGTCTTC
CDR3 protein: CASSWPGMGPVVF

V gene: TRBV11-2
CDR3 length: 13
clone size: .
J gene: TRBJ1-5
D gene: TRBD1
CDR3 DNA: TGTGCCAGCAGCTTAGTTAAAGGGGGCGCCGAACATTTT
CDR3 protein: CASSLVKGGAEHF

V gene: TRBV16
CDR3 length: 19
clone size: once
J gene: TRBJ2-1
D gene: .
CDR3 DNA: TGTGCCAGCAGCCCGTCGACAAAGTTAATGGGGGCTGGGGACAATGAGCAGTTCTTC
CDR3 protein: CASSPSTKLMGAGDNEQFF

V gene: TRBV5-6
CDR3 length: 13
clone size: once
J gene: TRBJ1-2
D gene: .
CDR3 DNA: TGTGCCAGCAGCTTAGGACAGCGCTATGGCTACACCTTC
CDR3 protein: CASSLGQRYGYTF

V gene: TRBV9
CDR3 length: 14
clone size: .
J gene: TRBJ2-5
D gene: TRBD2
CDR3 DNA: TGTGCCAGCAGCGTAGATGCGGGGGAGGAGACCCAGTACTTC
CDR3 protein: CASSVDAGEETQYF

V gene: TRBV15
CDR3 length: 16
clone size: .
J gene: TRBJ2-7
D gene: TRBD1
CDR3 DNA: TGTGCCACCAGCAGAGATCAGGGGACAGGCACCTACGAGCAGTACTTC
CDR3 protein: CATSRDQGTGTYEQYF

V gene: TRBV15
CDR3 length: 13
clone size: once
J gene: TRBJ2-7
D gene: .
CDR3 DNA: TGTGCCACCAGCAGAGATTGGGGGGACGAGCAGTACTTC
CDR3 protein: CATSRDWGDEQYF

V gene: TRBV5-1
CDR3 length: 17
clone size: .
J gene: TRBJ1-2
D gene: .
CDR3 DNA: TGCGCCAGCAGCTTCATGAGTATGGCAGCCTCTAACTATGGCTACACCTTC
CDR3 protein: CASSFMSMAASNYGYTF

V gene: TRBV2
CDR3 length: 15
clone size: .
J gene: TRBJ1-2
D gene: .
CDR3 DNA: TGTGCCAGCAGTGAAGGGGGCAGCCACATCTATGGCTACACCTTC
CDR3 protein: CASSEGGSHIYGYTF

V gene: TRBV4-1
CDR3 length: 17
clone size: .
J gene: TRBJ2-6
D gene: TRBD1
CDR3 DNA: TGCGCCAGCAGCCAACCGGGACAGGGATCTGGGGCCAACGTCCTGACTTTC
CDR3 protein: CASSQPGQGSGANVLTF

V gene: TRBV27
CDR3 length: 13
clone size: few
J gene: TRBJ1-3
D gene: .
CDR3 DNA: TGTGCCACCAGAAACCTTGACAGGAACACCATATATTTT
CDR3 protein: CATRNLDRNTIYF

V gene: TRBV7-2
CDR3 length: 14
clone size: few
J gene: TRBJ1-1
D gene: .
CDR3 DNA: TGTGCCAGCATGATTAACGAGGGGGGAACTGAAGCTTTCTTT
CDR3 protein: CASMINEGGTEAFF

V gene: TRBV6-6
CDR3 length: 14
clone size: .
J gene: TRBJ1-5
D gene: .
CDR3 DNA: TGTGCCAGCAGTTACGAGGGGTCCAATCAGCCCCAGCATTTT
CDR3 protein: CASSYEGSNQPQHF

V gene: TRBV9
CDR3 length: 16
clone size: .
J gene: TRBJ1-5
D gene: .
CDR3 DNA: TGTGCCAGCAGCGGCCCCGGCGGGGTAGACAATCAGCCCCAGCATTTT
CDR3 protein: CASSGPGGVDNQPQHF

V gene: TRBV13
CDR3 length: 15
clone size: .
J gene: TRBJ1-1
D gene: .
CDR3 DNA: TGTGCCAGCAGCCTTACAGGGTTAGTGGATACTGAAGCTTTCTTT
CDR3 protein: CASSLTGLVDTEAFF

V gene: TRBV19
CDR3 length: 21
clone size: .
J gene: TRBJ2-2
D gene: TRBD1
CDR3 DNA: TGTGCCAGTAGTATCATAATAAGGGACAGCCTCCGTCGCGTGAACACCGGGGAGCTGTTTTTT
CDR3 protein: CASSIIIRDSLRRVNTGELFF

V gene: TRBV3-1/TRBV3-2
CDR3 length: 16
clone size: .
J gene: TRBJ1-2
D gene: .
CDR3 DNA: TGTGCCAGCAGCCAAGGTGGGGTGGCGGGGGCCTCGGGCTACACCTTC
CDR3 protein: CASSQGGVAGASGYTF

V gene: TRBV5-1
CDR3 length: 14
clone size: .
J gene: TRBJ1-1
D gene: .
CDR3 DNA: TGCGCCAGCAGCTTGGCCGGAACAGCGCGAGAAGCTTTCTTT
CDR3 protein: CASSLAGTAREAFF

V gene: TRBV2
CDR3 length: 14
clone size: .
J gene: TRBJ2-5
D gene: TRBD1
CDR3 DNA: TGTGCCAGCAGCGGGACAGGGGGCTTAGAGACCCAGTACTTC
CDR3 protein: CASSGTGGLETQYF

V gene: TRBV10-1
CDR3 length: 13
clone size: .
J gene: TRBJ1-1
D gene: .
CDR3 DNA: TGCGCCAGCAGTGCACAGACAAACACTGAAGCTTTCTTT
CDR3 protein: CASSAQTNTEAFF

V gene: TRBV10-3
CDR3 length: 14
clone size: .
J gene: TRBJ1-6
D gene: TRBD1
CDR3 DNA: TGTGCCATCAGTGAGGGACAGGAAGGTTCACCCCTCCACTTT
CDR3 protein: CAISEGQEGSPLHF

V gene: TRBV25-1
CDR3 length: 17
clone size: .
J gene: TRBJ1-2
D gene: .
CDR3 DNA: TGTGCCAGCAGTGAACCTGGTCGGGCAGGGGAAAACTATGGCTACACCTTC
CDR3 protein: CASSEPGRAGENYGYTF

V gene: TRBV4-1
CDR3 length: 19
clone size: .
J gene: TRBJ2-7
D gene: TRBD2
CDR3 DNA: TGCGCCAGCAGCCACCCTCGGGGGACTAGTGGGGGCCTCTCCTACGAGCAGTACTTC
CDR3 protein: CASSHPRGTSGGLSYEQYF

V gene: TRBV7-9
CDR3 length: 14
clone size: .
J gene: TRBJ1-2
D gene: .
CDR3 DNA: TGTGCCAGCAGCTTAGCTTGGGCTAACTATGGCTACACCTTC
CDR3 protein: CASSLAWANYGYTF

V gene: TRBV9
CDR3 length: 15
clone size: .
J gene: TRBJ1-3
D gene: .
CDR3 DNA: TGTGCCAGCAGCGTAGACGGCAGGGGAGGAAACACCATATATTTT
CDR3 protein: CASSVDGRGGNTIYF

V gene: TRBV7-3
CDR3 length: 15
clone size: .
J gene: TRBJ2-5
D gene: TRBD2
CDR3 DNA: TGTGCCAGCAGCCCCCACGGGGGGATTGGTGAGACCCAGTACTTC
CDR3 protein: CASSPHGGIGETQYF

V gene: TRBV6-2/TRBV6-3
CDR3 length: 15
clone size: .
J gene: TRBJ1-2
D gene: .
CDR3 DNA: TGTGCCAGCAGTTACACCTACCCCCTCGGGGGTGGCTACACCTTC
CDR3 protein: CASSYTYPLGGGYTF

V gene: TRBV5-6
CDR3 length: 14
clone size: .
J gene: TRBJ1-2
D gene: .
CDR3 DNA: TGTGCCAGCAGCTTGGTAGGCAGGGACTATGGCTACACCTTC
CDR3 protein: CASSLVGRDYGYTF

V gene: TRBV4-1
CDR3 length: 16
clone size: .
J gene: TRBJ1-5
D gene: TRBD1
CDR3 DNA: TGCGCCAGCAGCCAGAGGACAGGGACTAGCAATCAGCCCCAGCATTTT
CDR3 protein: CASSQRTGTSNQPQHF

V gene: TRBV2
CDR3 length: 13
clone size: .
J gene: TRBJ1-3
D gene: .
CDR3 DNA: TGTGCCAGCAGTACAGGTCGAGGAAACACCATATATTTT
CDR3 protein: CASSTGRGNTIYF

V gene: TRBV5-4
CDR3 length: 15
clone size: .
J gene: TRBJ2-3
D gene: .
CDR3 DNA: TGTGCCAGCAGCTTCCGGGCCCCGGGGAGCGATACGCAGTATTTT
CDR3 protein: CASSFRAPGSDTQYF

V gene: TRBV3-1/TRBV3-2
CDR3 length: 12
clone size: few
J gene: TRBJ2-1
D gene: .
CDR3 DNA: TGTGCCAGCACCCAAGGGGGACTAGAGCAGTTCTTC
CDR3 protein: CASTQGGLEQFF

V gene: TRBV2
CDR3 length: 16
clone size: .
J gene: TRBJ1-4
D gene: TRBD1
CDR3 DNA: TGTGCCAGCAGTGAACGGACAGGGGTTGGGGGTGAAAAACTGTTTTTT
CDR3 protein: CASSERTGVGGEKLFF

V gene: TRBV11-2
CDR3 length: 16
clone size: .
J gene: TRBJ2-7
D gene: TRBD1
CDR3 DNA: TGTGCCAGCAGCCATCCACGGTGGGACAGTACCTACGAGCAGTACTTC
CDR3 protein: CASSHPRWDSTYEQYF

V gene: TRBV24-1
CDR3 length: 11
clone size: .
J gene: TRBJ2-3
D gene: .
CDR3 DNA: TGTGCCACCAGTGATTTCCATACGCAGTATTTT
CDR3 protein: CATSDFHTQYF

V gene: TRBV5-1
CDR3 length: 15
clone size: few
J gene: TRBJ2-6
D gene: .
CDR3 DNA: TGCGCCAGCAGCTTGAAGGACTCTGGGGCCAACGTCCTGACTTTC
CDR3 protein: CASSLKDSGANVLTF

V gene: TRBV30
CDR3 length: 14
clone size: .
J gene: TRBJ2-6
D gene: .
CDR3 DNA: TGTGCCTGGAGTCTCGGGGCTGGGGCCAACGTCCTGACTTTC
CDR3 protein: CAWSLGAGANVLTF

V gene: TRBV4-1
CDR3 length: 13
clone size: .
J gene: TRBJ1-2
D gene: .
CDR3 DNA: TGCGCCAGCAGCCAAGGGGCAGGGCGGCGCTACACCTTC
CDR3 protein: CASSQGAGRRYTF